This is a list of T cell receptor beta chains from one sample in a study of T-cell memory formation after mild COVID-19. MiXCR was run by TCRdb on the 5' RACE reads, yielding one entry per CDR3 protein. Among 400,000 or so distinct CDR3 sequences listed, around 19% were seen once. The sequenced sample consisted of PBMCs or a T cell subset sorted from them (not recorded which). The receptors stem from an adult woman who had mild COVID-19 (a few samples of this study predate the infection). Cell type and time point are not known. The CDR3 runs from the conserved cysteine through the conserved F or W. Expanded clones get a size class; other rows say once, few or many, or leave the size out.

>TRBJ2-6|few|TRBV15
CATSGAGANVLTF
>TRBJ2-3|.|TRBV6-5
CASSWGVADTQYF
>TRBJ2-7|.|TRBV20-1
CSARAFASYEQYF
>TRBJ2-7|few|TRBV5-1
CASSGTQGREQYF
>TRBJ2-7|.|TRBV5-6
CASSHPGQPYEQYF
>TRBJ1-2|.|TRBV6-5
CASSFEQGARGGYTF
>TRBJ2-1|.|TRBV3-1
CASSPLRRYNEQFF
>TRBJ2-1|.|TRBV19
CASSREHSSYNEQFF
>TRBJ2-7|.|TRBV3-1
CASSQGTGALEYF
>TRBJ2-5|few|TRBV4-1
CASSRPGLAGGGDLQETQYF
>TRBJ2-3|.|TRBV4-2
CASSQPGLAADTQYF
>TRBJ1-5|many|TRBV4-1
CASSQEIGAGQPQHF
>TRBJ2-1|many|TRBV20-1
CSATTLDRADEQFF
>TRBJ2-7|few|TRBV7-6
CASSLESEQYF
>TRBJ2-2|few|TRBV18
CASSPGANTGELFF
>TRBJ1-2|.|TRBV27
CASSLTTENYGYTF
>TRBJ1-1|.|TRBV30
CAWTWTANTEAFF
>TRBJ2-2|few|TRBV4-1
CASSPNGGELFF
>TRBJ1-1|few|TRBV30
CAWKGVAEAFF
>TRBJ2-2|.|TRBV4-3
CASSQTLAGGISGTGELFF
>TRBJ2-1|few|TRBV19
CASSIVALYNEQFF
>TRBJ2-1|.|TRBV5-6
CASSLALAGGPSGYNEQFF
>TRBJ2-7|few|TRBV23-1
CASSHPGQGTHEQYF
>TRBJ1-4|once|TRBV5-6
CASRLQGPATNEKLFF
>TRBJ1-1|few|TRBV5-1
CASSVHTGGPYTEAFF
>TRBJ1-5|few|TRBV6-1
CASARTGDQPQHF
>TRBJ1-1|few|TRBV20-1
CSASPGHMNTEAFF
>TRBJ1-2|.|TRBV5-1
CASRQTPGGAGYTF
>TRBJ1-4|.|TRBV3-1
CASSLRQGRTNEKLFF
>TRBJ1-2|.|TRBV9
CASSVAPRGGYGYTF
>TRBJ1-2|few|TRBV7-9
CASSLESFYGYTF
>TRBJ2-6|many|TRBV2
CASSELGAGANVLTF
>TRBJ2-3|few|TRBV11-2
CASSLDTYGQVDSSDTQYF
>TRBJ2-3|.|TRBV4-1
CASSQTAASTDTQYF
>TRBJ1-6|.|TRBV9
CASSVSTGGHSPLHF
>TRBJ1-1|few|TRBV6-5
CASRTDSATEAFF
>TRBJ1-4|.|TRBV6-1
CASSDFWGPSGEKLFF
>TRBJ2-5|few|TRBV5-1
CASTPSGGQYQETQYF
>TRBJ2-4|.|TRBV12-3/TRBV12-4
CASLGGAKNIQYF
>TRBJ1-3|few|TRBV4-3
CASSQDEGSAGNTIYF
>TRBJ1-2|few|TRBV5-4
CASSDLKGAPWGYTF
>TRBJ1-2|few|TRBV7-2
CASSLVIGDNYGYTF
>TRBJ2-7|.|TRBV15
CATSFGRGYTYEQYF
>TRBJ2-3|.|TRBV9
CASSVGTSGKTDTQYF
>TRBJ1-1|.|TRBV4-1
CASSQATYLGTEAFF
>TRBJ2-1|few|TRBV7-9
CASSLSQRGGRNEQFF
>TRBJ2-7|few|TRBV6-1
CASSSEGTGSYEQYF
>TRBJ2-7|.|TRBV4-1
CASSQVLAGVPSYEQYF
>TRBJ1-2|few|TRBV23-1
CASSQGDRGYGYTF
>TRBJ1-2|.|TRBV2
CASSERGARDGYTF
>TRBJ2-2|.|TRBV5-1
CASSQRQGNTGELFF
>TRBJ2-3|few|TRBV4-1
CASSHRNGLSSTDTQYF
>TRBJ2-3|.|TRBV4-3
CASSQRGITDTQYF
>TRBJ2-3|few|TRBV11-3
CASSPHPPDTQYF
>TRBJ1-1|.|TRBV7-9
CASSSRTGGPEAFF
>TRBJ2-7|.|TRBV12-3/TRBV12-4
CASSFWDFSSYEQYF
>TRBJ2-2|.|TRBV27
CASSFNSNTGELFF
>TRBJ2-1|few|TRBV6-1
CASRSGRINEQFF
>TRBJ2-3|.|TRBV7-3
CASSLSPTGRNTQYF
>TRBJ2-7|.|TRBV5-1
CASMGLTPATPEQYF